This entry lists 7 T cell receptor beta chains sequenced from one sample in a study of CD8+CD57+ T cells in acquired aplastic anemia. Genomic DNA acted as the template from which TCR beta VDJ combination and CDR3 sequence profiling were carried out. Each CDR3 protein is one row after TCRdb ran MiXCR on the reads. The repertoire includes around 500,000 distinct CDR3 sequences, more than 25% of them detected once, and about 0.8% sits in the top ten. Patients selected for sequencing had displayed CD8+CD57+ cell expansion by flow cytometry. The sequencing input was sorted CD4+, CD8+, or CD8+CD57+ T cells (not recorded which) from PBMCs. All receptors come from a human donor with aplastic anemia.

This chain connects TRBV9 to TRBJ2-5, with TRBD2 as a possible D gene (8 bases). V dropped 0 bases and J dropped 4 bases, with 13 bases sitting between them. Germline lookup yields CDR1 SGDLS and CDR2 YYNGEE. The CDR3 is 15 amino acids. CDR3 bases: TGTGCCAGCAGCGTAGTAGCGGGGACAGTAGAGACCCAGTACTTC. It encodes CASSVVAGTVETQYF.

The genes are TRBV15 and TRBJ1-2; 12 positions match TRBD1. V lost 1 base to trimming and J lost 6 bases; unmatched junction nucleotides: 3. The CDR3 is 15 amino acids. The germline V gene encodes CDR1 LNHNV and CDR2 YYDKDF (reference sequence). The CDR3 nucleotides are TGTGCCACCAGCAGAGCGGGACAGGGGGCGCATGGCTACACCTTC. Protein sequence: CATSRAGQGAHGYTF.

This clonotype was found a few times. The chain recombines TRBV2 with TRBJ1-2; no clear D. This CDR3 spans 15 amino acids. Germline V gives CDR1 SNHLY, CDR2 FYNNEI. The ends were cut back, 6 bases at V and 1 base at J, with 15 bases in the middle. CDR3 in amino acids: CASSYVDGYNYGYTF. The CDR3 region has the DNA TGTGCCAGCAGCTACGTGGATGGTTATAACTATGGCTACACCTTC.

This rearrangement joins TRBV29-1 to TRBJ2-7; no reliable D call. The CDR3 totals 9 residues. CDR1 and CDR2 (germline): SQVTM, ANQGSEA. The V end lost 8 bases, the J end lost 6 bases, and 8 bases lay between the germline ends. In DNA form, the CDR3 reads TGCAGCTGGTCGGCCGAGCAGTACTTC. Amino acids: CSWSAEQYF.

This clonotype was counted a few times. The chain carries TRBV5-1 and TRBJ2-3, with 13 nucleotides matching TRBD2. From germline, CDR1 is SGHRS and CDR2 YFSETQ. Unmatched junction bases numbered 7, after V lost 4 bases and J lost 2 bases. CDR3 length equals 17 residues. The CDR3 coding sequence is TGCGCCAGCAGCCCTCAGGGGACTAGCGGGACCACAGATACGCAGTATTTT. Its protein product is CASSPQGTSGTTDTQYF.

Here the CDR3 reads CSAAETTTDTQYF. The CDR3, as DNA: TGCAGTGCTGCCGAGACTACCACAGATACGCAGTATTTT. The chain couples TRBV20-1 to TRBJ2-3, with D tentatively TRBD2 (5 bases). CDR1 and CDR2 (germline): DFQATT, SNEGSKA (reference sequence). The CDR3 totals 13 residues. Trimming shortened V by 5 bases and J by 2 bases, and 11 bases separated the two germline ends.

The rearrangement joins TRBV7-8 to TRBJ1-2, with 7 nucleotides matching TRBD1. V was clipped by 7 bases and J by 4 bases; unmatched bases: 6. Germline V gives CDR1 SGHVS, CDR2 FQNEAQ. CDR3 length: 13 amino acids. For the CDR3, the DNA is TGTGCCAGCAACCCGGGACAGCCCTATGGCTACACCTTC. This sequence encodes CASNPGQPYGYTF.